This TCR beta chain comes out of a study of regulatory T cells in long-lasting Graves disease. V gave up 0 bases and J gave up 2 bases, with 13 bases separating them. CDR3 length equals 17 residues. In germline, CDR1 is MDHEN, CDR2 SYDVKM. Specified time point: persistent/refractory GD, antithyroid drugs over 5 years with positive TRAb. PBMC RNA was the source of the TCR library. Both iRepertoire HTBI primers and Arm-PCR of CDR3 regions were used to build the TCR beta libraries. TCRdb ran MiXCR on the multiplex PCR reads and lists one entry per CDR3 protein. This table has over 650,000 distinct CDR3 sequences, about 32% appearing once.

The origin of this receptor is a female donor with Graves disease. Material: peripheral blood mononuclear cells (PBMCs), obtained when the disease was refractory, from a patient treated with antithyroid drugs. J is TRBJ2-2 and V is TRBV28; tentatively, D is TRBD2 (5 bases). CDR3 sequence (DNA): TGTGCCAGCAGTTTATGGGTGCGGGTAGGAAACACCGGGGAGCTGTTTTTT. Translation: CASSLWVRVGNTGELFF.